The 7 T cell receptor beta chains below all came from one sample that was sequenced in a study of OX40 agonist ivuxolimab in advanced cancers. TCRdb keeps only in-frame clones here, not all; method: immunoSEQ multiplex PCR. Among tens of thousands of clones listed, 84% were seen once. Sequencing used CD4+ or CD8+ T cells sorted from blood, obtained in a trial of the OX40 agonist ivuxolimab. Source of these receptors: an adult with an advanced solid tumor such as melanoma, head and neck, liver or kidney cancer.

This clone showed up just once. This rearrangement joins TRBV12-5 to TRBJ2-2; no firm D call. Germline CDR1 and CDR2: LGHNT and FRNRAP. The CDR3 extends over 12 amino acids. Trimming stripped 3 bases from V and 7 bases from J, with 6 bases between. CDR3 amino acids: CASGLLRGELFF. The CDR3 bases are TGTGCTAGTGGTTTACTACGCGGGGAGCTGTTTTTT.

The chain combines TRBV15 with TRBJ1-4; 7 bases map to TRBD1. The CDR3 covers 15 residues. V trimming: 1 base; J trimming: 8 bases; junction bases outside the gene matches: 7. Germline loops: CDR1 LNHNV, CDR2 YYDKDF (reference sequence). In nucleotides, the CDR3 is TGTGCCACCAGCAGAGGGGTAGGGGGCGGAGAAAAACTGTTTTTT. It specifies CATSRGVGGGEKLFF. Complete variable domain (other parts from reference TRBV15 and TRBJ1-4): DAMVIQNPRYQVTQFGKPVTLSCSQTLNHNVMYWYQQKSSQAPKLLFHYYDKDFNNEADTPDNFQSRRPNTSFCFLDIRSPGLGDTAMYLCATSRGVGGGEKLFFGSGTQLSVL.

The chain recombines TRBV18 with TRBJ2-7; weak D call: TRBD1 (5 bases). Trimming took off 6 bases at V and 1 base at J, with 10 bases between the two ends. The CDR3 is made up of 13 amino acids. Germline V gives CDR1 KGHSH, CDR2 LQKENI. CDR3: CASSSTVSYEQYF. The DNA of the CDR3 is TGTGCCAGCTCTTCGACAGTTTCCTACGAGCAGTACTTC.

The V call is TRBV9, the J call TRBJ2-1; 14 bases fit TRBD2. Per the germline V gene, CDR1 is SGDLS and CDR2 is YYNGEE. Trimming at V came to 4 bases and at J to 10 bases, leaving 10 bases not matched to a gene. The CDR3 contains 16 residues. The CDR3 nucleotides read TGTGCCAGCAGCCGGGGGGGGACTAGCGGGAGAATAGAGCAGTTCTTC. Protein sequence: CASSRGGTSGRIEQFF.

V gene TRBV4-1 combines with J gene TRBJ1-1; D gene ambiguous. Germline V CDR1 and CDR2: MGHRA, YSYEKL. This CDR3 is built from 14 residues. V was pared by 4 bases and J by 1 base, with 10 bases between. The DNA of the CDR3 is TGCGCCAGCAGCCTTGCGGGTTCGAACACTGAAGCTTTCTTT. Encoded protein: CASSLAGSNTEAFF.

This clone was seen just once. The rearrangement links TRBV7-9 to TRBJ1-1; a possible D gene is TRBD1 (6 bases). Trimming shortened V by 2 bases and J by 2 bases, and 9 bases separated the two germline ends. CDR3 length: 14 residues. In germline, CDR1 is SEHNR, CDR2 FQNEAQ (reference sequence). The CDR3: CASSLKGGNTEAFF. CDR3 sequence (DNA): TGTGCCAGCAGCTTAAAAGGGGGAAACACTGAAGCTTTCTTT. Full variable domain (missing parts from reference TRBV7-9 and TRBJ1-1): DTGVSQNPRHKITKRGQNVTFRCDPISEHNRLYWYRQTLGQGPEFLTYFQNEAQLEKSRLLSDRFSAERPKGSFSTLEIQRTEQGDSAMYLCASSLKGGNTEAFFGQGTRLTVV.

V usage is TRBV7-9 and J usage is TRBJ1-1; the D gene is possibly TRBD1 (5 bases). The V gene lost 5 bases and the J gene lost 7 bases, with 11 bases spanning the gap. This CDR3 comprises 12 residues. Per germline, CDR1 SEHNR and CDR2 FQNEAQ (reference sequence). The CDR3 protein is CASSLGEIEAFF. CDR3 nucleotides: TGTGCCAGCAGCCTGGGGGAGATTGAAGCTTTCTTT.